This T cell receptor beta chain emerged from a study of cytotoxic CD8 clonotypes in ibrutinib-treated CLL. Study results and caveats: Clonality went up at the time of ibrutinib response, stayed stable in sustained remission, and later dropped back toward its baseline level at progression.

Here immunoSEQ multiplex PCR was the method, and the copy in TCRdb shows in-frame clones only, minus some. The table has about 270,000 clones, roughly four fifths seen once. This clone was counted only a few times. Its antigen is not known. Sequencing was performed on PBMCs, taken at disease progression, from a patient treated with ibrutinib. The receptor comes from a human donor with chronic lymphocytic leukemia.

The CDR3 sequence: CASSLVLLGEAFF. For the CDR3, the DNA is TGCGCCAGCAGCTTGGTACTCCTGGGTGAAGCTTTCTTT. This sequence joins TRBV5-1 and TRBJ1-1; no definite D call. The CDR3 is 13 amino acids. CDR1 and CDR2 (germline): SGHRS, YFSETQ. Trimming took off 0 bases at V and 7 bases at J, with 10 bases between the two ends. The complete variable domain, with remaining parts taken from reference TRBV5-1 and TRBJ1-1, reads KAGVTQTPRYLIKTRGQQVTLSCSPISGHRSVSWYQQTPGQGLQFLFEYFSETQRNKGNFPGRFSGRQFSNSRSEMNVSTLELGDSALYLCASSLVLLGEAFFGQGTRLTVV.